A selection of T cell receptor beta chains follows, all from one sample in a study of shared clonotypes between healthy human individuals. The assay was immunoSEQ multiplex PCR, and TCRdb's table has in-frame clones only and misses some. The sample yields some 2.4 million clones, over 85% seen once. Sample: naive CD4+ T cells from PBMCs. These receptors originate from a man aged 18 to 29 in good health. Some clones in this sample may be carry-over from other donors' samples. Both conserved end residues are part of each CDR3. Each record gives: D gene, clone size, CDR3 length, V gene, J gene, CDR3 DNA, CDR3 protein. D genes are given only for firm matches. Expanded clones are given a class, and other clones once, few, many or no size at all.

>TRBD1|once|14|TRBV11-3|TRBJ2-3
TGTGCCAGCAGCTTAGGGGGACAGGGTGATACGCAGTATTTT
CASSLGGQGDTQYF
>-|-|14|TRBV7-2|TRBJ1-4
TGTGCCAGCAGCCCCGATGGGGGAAATGAAAAACTGTTTTTT
CASSPDGGNEKLFF
>TRBD1|-|14|TRBV5-4|TRBJ2-5
TGTGCCAGCAGCTTCCCCGGGACAGAAGAGACCCAGTACTTC
CASSFPGTEETQYF
>TRBD2|-|14|TRBV7-3|TRBJ2-1
TGTGCCAGCAGCCCGGCCGGGGGGCTAGCGGGCCTGTTCTTC
CASSPAGGLAGLFF
>-|-|11|TRBV9|TRBJ2-1
TGTGCCAGCAGCGCTGAGGATGAGCAGTTCTTC
CASSAEDEQFF
>-|-|18|TRBV15|TRBJ2-4
TGTGCCACCAGCAGATCCCGGGACCTGAGTCTAGCCAAAAACATTCAGTACTTC
CATSRSRDLSLAKNIQYF
>-|-|17|TRBV9|TRBJ2-1
TGTGCCAGCAGCAAGACAGGGGCCTCCGGGACTAGCAATGAGCAGTTCTTC
CASSKTGASGTSNEQFF
>TRBD1|-|16|TRBV28|TRBJ1-5
TGTGCCAGCAGTTGGCGACAGGGGGCTTACAATCAGCCCCAGCATTTT
CASSWRQGAYNQPQHF
>-|-|16|TRBV7-9|TRBJ1-1
TGTGCCAGCAGCTTAGCGGGCCGGGGCGCGGACACTGAAGCTTTCTTT
CASSLAGRGADTEAFF
>TRBD1|-|14|TRBV6-1|TRBJ1-2
TGTGCCAGCAGTGCGAGGGGGCGCGTCCATGGCTACACCTTC
CASSARGRVHGYTF
>-|once|15|TRBV15|TRBJ1-1
TGTGCCACCAGCAGCCTCCCAAAGGGGTCGGAGGTAGCTTTCTTT
CATSSLPKGSEVAFF
>-|-|12|TRBV6-1|TRBJ2-7
TGTGCCAGCAAGTGGGCGGACCACGAGCAGTACTTC
CASKWADHEQYF
>TRBD2|once|19|TRBV14|TRBJ2-1
TGTGCCAGCAGCCAAGCCGTGAGAGCGGGAGTCGGGCCCTACAATGAGCAGTTCTTC
CASSQAVRAGVGPYNEQFF
>TRBD1|-|17|TRBV27|TRBJ1-1
TGTGCCAGCAGTTTAGGCCCCCCGGGACAGGGTCTTACTGAAGCTTTCTTT
CASSLGPPGQGLTEAFF
>-|-|10|TRBV6-1|TRBJ2-3
TGTGCCCCCCTCCGGGAGATTAAGTATTTT
CAPLREIKYF
>TRBD1|-|14|TRBV5-1|TRBJ1-4
TGCGCCAGCAGCTCAGGGGGGGTTAATGAAAAACTGTTTTTT
CASSSGGVNEKLFF
>TRBD2|once|14|TRBV6-5|TRBJ2-4
TGTGCCAGCAGCCGGACTAGCAGTAAAAACATTCAGTACTTC
CASSRTSSKNIQYF
>-|-|18|TRBV4-1|TRBJ2-3
TGCGCCAGCAGCCAAGAGCCCACCACCATGTTTTTCACAGATACGCAGTATTTT
CASSQEPTTMFFTDTQYF
>-|-|15|TRBV19|TRBJ2-7
TGTGCCAGTAGTATTAGAGCGGGGACACACTACGAGCAGTACTTC
CASSIRAGTHYEQYF
>TRBD1|few|14|TRBV27|TRBJ1-1
TGTGCCAGCAGTACCGAGACAGGGTACACTGAAGCTTTCTTT
CASSTETGYTEAFF
>-|-|17|TRBV5-1|TRBJ2-3
TGCGCCAGCAGCTTGACCTCGGGCATCTCGGGCACAGATACGCAGTATTTT
CASSLTSGISGTDTQYF
>TRBD2|-|17|TRBV5-6|TRBJ2-3
TGTGCCAGCAGCCCGGGGGGCACTAGCGGTCGTCCAGATACGCAGTATTTT
CASSPGGTSGRPDTQYF
>TRBD1|-|14|TRBV11-3|TRBJ1-5
TGTGCCAGCAGACGGGGACAGGGCAATCAGCCCCAGCATTTT
CASRRGQGNQPQHF
>TRBD1|-|13|TRBV6-5|TRBJ2-3
TGTGCCAGCAGCCCGCAGGGGGCAGATACGCAGTATTTT
CASSPQGADTQYF
>TRBD1|-|17|TRBV28|TRBJ1-2
TGTGCCAGCAGTCCAACCTTTTTCGGACAGGATAACTATGGCTACACCTTC
CASSPTFFGQDNYGYTF
>TRBD2|-|15|TRBV4-1|TRBJ2-7
TGCGCCAGCAGCCAGAGGACTAGCGGCTCCTACGAGCAGTACTTC
CASSQRTSGSYEQYF
>-|-|13|TRBV7-9|TRBJ2-7
TGTGCCAGCGCCGTTTCCCCATCTTCCGAGCAGTACTTC
CASAVSPSSEQYF
>-|-|15|TRBV7-6|TRBJ1-4
TGTGCCAGCAGCTTATTCTCTCAGCAGGGCGGAAAACTGTTTTTT
CASSLFSQQGGKLFF
>TRBD2|-|14|TRBV5-1|TRBJ2-3
TGCGCCAGCAGCTTAAGCGGGGTGGAAGATACGCAGTATTTT
CASSLSGVEDTQYF
>-|-|14|TRBV15|TRBJ2-2
TGTGCCACCAGCAGAGTTAGGGGTACCGGGGAGCTGTTTTTT
CATSRVRGTGELFF
>TRBD2|-|14|TRBV7-8|TRBJ2-1
TGTGCCAGCAGCCCAACCGGGGGGGCTAGTGAGCAGTTCTTC
CASSPTGGASEQFF
>-|few|13|TRBV5-1|TRBJ2-2
TGCGCCAGCAGCTTTGGTGGATCCGGGGAGCTGTTTTTT
CASSFGGSGELFF
>TRBD2|-|17|TRBV5-1|TRBJ2-2
TGCGCCAGCAGCGACGGACTAGCGGGATCGAACACCGGGGAGCTGTTTTTT
CASSDGLAGSNTGELFF
>-|-|14|TRBV4-3|TRBJ1-2
TGCGCCAGCAGCCAATCCCCAGGGAAAGGAGGCTACACCTTC
CASSQSPGKGGYTF
>TRBD1|-|12|TRBV28|TRBJ1-2
TGTGCCGTCAGGGACAGGGAGATTGGCTACACCTTC
CAVRDREIGYTF
>-|once|15|TRBV5-1|TRBJ2-5
TGCGCCAGCAGCTTGGTTGGGTCAGTTTCAGAGACCCAGTACTTC
CASSLVGSVSETQYF
>TRBD2|-|13|TRBV11-2|TRBJ2-1
TGTGCCAGCAGCCGGACTAGCGGGAGTGACCAGTTCTTC
CASSRTSGSDQFF
>-|-|15|TRBV5-1|TRBJ1-3
TGCGCCAGCAGCCTAGGACAGAGCTCTGGAAACACCATATATTTT
CASSLGQSSGNTIYF
>-|-|16|TRBV7-3|TRBJ2-1
TGTGCCAGCAGCCCCACAGGCAGCGGACCCTACAATGAGCAGTTCTTC
CASSPTGSGPYNEQFF
>-|-|15|TRBV19|TRBJ2-2
TGTGCCAGTACCACAAGAGGGCTGTTCGCCGGGGAGCTGTTTTTT
CASTTRGLFAGELFF
>-|-|11|TRBV20-1|TRBJ2-3
TGCAGTGCTCCCGTAACAGATACGCAGTATTTT
CSAPVTDTQYF
>-|once|14|TRBV29-1|TRBJ2-5
TGCAGCGCCGTACCCCTCCGCCGCCAAGAGACCCAGTACTTC
CSAVPLRRQETQYF
>TRBD1|-|16|TRBV4-3|TRBJ1-2
TGCGCCAGCAGCCAAGAATCACAGGGGTTTGCGCCTGGCTACACCTTC
CASSQESQGFAPGYTF
>-|-|15|TRBV4-2|TRBJ2-7
TGTGCCAGCAGCCAAGTGGTCGGGACCTCCTACGAGCAGTACTTC
CASSQVVGTSYEQYF
>-|-|16|TRBV10-3|TRBJ1-3
TGTGCCATCAGTGCGTCAGGGCCGCCCTCTGGAAACACCATATATTTT
CAISASGPPSGNTIYF
>-|few|15|TRBV4-2|TRBJ2-7
TGTGCCAGCAGCCAAGATGGCGGGCGGACGGGCGAGCAGTACTTC
CASSQDGGRTGEQYF
>-|-|16|TRBV6-4|TRBJ1-1
TGTGCCAGCAGTGTTACGGGGGGGTCCCGAGCCCCCGAAGCTTTCTTT
CASSVTGGSRAPEAFF
>-|-|12|TRBV6-1|TRBJ1-2
TGTGCCAGCAGTGATAGGGGTTATGGCTACACCTTC
CASSDRGYGYTF
>TRBD2|-|16|TRBV10-1|TRBJ2-1
TGCGCCAGTCCAATCCTAGCGGGTAGCTCCTACAATGAGCAGTTCTTC
CASPILAGSSYNEQFF
>-|-|15|TRBV5-1|TRBJ2-1
TGCGCCAGCAGCTTGGATGGGGGCTCCTACAATGAGCAGTTCTTC
CASSLDGGSYNEQFF
>-|-|12|TRBV7-9|TRBJ2-3
TGTGCCAGCAGCTTCAGCCCAGATACGCAGTATTTT
CASSFSPDTQYF
>-|-|13|TRBV7-3|TRBJ2-5
TGTGCCAGCAGCTTAAATGGGGTAGAGACCCAGTACTTC
CASSLNGVETQYF
>-|-|16|TRBV15|TRBJ1-4
TGTGCCACCAGCCCCAGCCCGGGACGGCTCAATGAAAAACTGTTTTTT
CATSPSPGRLNEKLFF
>-|-|14|TRBV14|TRBJ1-4
TGTGCCAGCAGCCAACGAATTAGGGATGAAAAACTGTTTTTT
CASSQRIRDEKLFF